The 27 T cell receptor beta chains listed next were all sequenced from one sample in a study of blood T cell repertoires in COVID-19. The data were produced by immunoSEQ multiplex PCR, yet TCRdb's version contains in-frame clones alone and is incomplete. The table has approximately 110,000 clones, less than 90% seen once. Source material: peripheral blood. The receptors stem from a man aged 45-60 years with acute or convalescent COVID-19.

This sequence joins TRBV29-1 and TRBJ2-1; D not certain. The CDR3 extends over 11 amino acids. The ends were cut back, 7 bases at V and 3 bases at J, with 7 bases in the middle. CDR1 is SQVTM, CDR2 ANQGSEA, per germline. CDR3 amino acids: CSGDNYNEQFF. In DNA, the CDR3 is TGCAGCGGAGACAACTACAATGAGCAGTTCTTC.

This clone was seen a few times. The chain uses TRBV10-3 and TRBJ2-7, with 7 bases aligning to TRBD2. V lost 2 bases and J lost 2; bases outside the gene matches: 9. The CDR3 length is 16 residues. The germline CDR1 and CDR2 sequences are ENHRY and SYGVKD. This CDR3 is CAISEKETSVAYEQYF. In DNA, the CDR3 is TGTGCCATCAGTGAGAAGGAAACTAGCGTTGCCTACGAGCAGTACTTC.

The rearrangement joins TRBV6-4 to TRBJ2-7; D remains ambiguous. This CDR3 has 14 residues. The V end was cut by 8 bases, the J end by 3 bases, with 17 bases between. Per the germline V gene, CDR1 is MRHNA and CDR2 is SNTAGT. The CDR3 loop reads CASLPGELHYEQYF. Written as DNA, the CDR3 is TGTGCCAGCCTCCCTGGAGAACTACACTACGAGCAGTACTTC.

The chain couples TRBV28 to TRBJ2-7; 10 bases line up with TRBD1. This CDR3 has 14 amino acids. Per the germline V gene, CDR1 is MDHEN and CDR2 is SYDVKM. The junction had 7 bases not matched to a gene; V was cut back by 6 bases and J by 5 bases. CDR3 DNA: TGTGCCAGCAGGCGACAGGGGGCGCCCCACGAGCAGTACTTC. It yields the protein CASRRQGAPHEQYF.

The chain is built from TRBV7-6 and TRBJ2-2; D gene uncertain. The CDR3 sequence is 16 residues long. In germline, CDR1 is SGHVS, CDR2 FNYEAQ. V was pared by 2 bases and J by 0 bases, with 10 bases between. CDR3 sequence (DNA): TGTGCCAGCAGCTTACTACAGTACCCGAACACCGGGGAGCTGTTTTTT. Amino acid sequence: CASSLLQYPNTGELFF.

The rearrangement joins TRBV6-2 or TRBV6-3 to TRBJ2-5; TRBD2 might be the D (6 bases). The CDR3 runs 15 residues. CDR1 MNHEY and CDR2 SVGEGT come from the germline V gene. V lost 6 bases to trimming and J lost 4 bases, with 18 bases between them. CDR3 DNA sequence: TGTGCCAGCAGCCCCGCTACGGGAGCGGTAGAGACCCAGTACTTC. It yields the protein CASSPATGAVETQYF.

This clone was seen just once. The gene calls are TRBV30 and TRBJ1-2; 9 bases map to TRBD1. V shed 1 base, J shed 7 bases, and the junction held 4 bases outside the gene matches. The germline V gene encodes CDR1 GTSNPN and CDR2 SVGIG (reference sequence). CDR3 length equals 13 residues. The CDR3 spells CAWSAQDRGGYTF. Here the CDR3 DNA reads TGTGCCTGGAGTGCTCAGGACAGGGGTGGCTACACCTTC.

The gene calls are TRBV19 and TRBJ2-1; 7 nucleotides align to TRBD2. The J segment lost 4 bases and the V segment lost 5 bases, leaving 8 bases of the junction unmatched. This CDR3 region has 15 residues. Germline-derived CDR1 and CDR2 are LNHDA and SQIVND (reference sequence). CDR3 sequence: CASSSSPSGYNEQFF. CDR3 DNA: TGTGCCAGTAGTTCTAGCCCTAGCGGATACAATGAGCAGTTCTTC.

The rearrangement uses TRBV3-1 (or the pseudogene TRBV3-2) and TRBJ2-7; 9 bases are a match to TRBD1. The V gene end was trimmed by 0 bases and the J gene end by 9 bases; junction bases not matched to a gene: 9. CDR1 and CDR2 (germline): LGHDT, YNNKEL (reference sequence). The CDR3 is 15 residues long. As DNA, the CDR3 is TGTGCCAGCAGCCAAGAAGGGACAGGGTCAGCGGGGCAGTACTTC. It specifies CASSQEGTGSAGQYF.

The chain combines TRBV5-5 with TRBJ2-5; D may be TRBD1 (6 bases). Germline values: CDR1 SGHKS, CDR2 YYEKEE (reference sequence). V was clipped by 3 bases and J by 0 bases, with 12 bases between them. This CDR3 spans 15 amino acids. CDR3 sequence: CASSSGTWYQETQYF. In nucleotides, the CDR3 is TGTGCCAGCAGCTCAGGGACATGGTACCAAGAGACCCAGTACTTC.

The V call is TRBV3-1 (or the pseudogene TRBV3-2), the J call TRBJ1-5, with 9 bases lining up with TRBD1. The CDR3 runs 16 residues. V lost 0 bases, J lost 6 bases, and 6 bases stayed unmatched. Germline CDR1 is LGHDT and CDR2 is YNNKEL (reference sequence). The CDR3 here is CASSQDPGQGSQPQHF. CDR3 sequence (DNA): TGTGCCAGCAGCCAAGACCCTGGACAGGGGAGTCAGCCCCAGCATTTT.

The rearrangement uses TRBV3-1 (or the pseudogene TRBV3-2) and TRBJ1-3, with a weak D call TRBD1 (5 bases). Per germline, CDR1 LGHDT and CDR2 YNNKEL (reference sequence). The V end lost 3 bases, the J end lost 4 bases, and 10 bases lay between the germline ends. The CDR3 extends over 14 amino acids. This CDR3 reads CASSQRGHGNTIYF. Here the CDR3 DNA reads TGTGCCAGCAGCCAGCGGGGCCACGGAAACACCATATATTTT.

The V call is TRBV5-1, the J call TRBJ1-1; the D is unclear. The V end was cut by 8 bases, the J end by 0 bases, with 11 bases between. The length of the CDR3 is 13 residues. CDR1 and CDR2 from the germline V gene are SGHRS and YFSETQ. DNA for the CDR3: TGCGCCAGAAGCACAGCAATGAACACTGAAGCTTTCTTT. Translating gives CARSTAMNTEAFF.

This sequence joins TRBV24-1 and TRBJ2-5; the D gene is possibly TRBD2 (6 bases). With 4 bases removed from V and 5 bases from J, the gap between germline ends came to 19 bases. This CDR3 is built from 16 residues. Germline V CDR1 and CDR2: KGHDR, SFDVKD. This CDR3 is CATSEGTQADQETQYF. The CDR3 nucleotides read TGTGCCACCAGTGAGGGGACTCAAGCCGATCAGGAGACCCAGTACTTC.

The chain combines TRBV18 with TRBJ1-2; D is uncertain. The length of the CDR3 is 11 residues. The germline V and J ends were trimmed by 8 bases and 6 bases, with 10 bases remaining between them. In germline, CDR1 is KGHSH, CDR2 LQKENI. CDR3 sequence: CASTRGDGYTF. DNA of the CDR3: TGTGCCAGCACCCGGGGAGATGGCTACACCTTC.

The CDR3 sequence: CASSRLGYWNNSPLHF. The CDR3 coding sequence is TGTGCCAGCAGCCGACTAGGGTATTGGAATAATTCACCCCTCCACTTT. The chain recombines TRBV14 with TRBJ1-6, with D unclear. Deletions cut 4 bases from V and 5 bases from J, with 15 bases between. Germline lookup yields CDR1 SGHDN and CDR2 FVKESK. The CDR3 is made up of 16 amino acids.

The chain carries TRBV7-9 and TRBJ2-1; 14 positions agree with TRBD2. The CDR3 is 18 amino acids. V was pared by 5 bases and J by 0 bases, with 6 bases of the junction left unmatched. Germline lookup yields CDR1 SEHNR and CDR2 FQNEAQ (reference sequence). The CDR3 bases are TGTGCCAGCAGCCCGGGACTAGCGGGGGCTCGCTCCTACAATGAGCAGTTCTTC. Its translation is CASSPGLAGARSYNEQFF.

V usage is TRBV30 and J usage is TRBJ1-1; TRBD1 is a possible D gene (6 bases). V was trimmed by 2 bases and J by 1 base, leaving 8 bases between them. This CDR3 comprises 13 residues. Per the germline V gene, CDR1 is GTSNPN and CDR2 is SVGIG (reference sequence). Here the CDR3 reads CAWSKQGNTEAFF. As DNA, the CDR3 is TGTGCCTGGAGTAAACAGGGGAACACTGAAGCTTTCTTT.

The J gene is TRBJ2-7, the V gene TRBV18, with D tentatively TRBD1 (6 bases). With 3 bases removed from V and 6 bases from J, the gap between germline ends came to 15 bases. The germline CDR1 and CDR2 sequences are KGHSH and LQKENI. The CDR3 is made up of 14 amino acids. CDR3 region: CASSPGQTLGEQYF. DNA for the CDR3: TGTGCCAGCTCACCCGGACAGACTCTAGGCGAGCAGTACTTC.

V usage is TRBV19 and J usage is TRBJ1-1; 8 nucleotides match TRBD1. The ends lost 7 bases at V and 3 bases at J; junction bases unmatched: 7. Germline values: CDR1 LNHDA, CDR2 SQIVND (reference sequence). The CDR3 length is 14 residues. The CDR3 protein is CASIPRGLDTEAFF. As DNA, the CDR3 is TGTGCCAGTATCCCCAGGGGGCTGGACACTGAAGCTTTCTTT.

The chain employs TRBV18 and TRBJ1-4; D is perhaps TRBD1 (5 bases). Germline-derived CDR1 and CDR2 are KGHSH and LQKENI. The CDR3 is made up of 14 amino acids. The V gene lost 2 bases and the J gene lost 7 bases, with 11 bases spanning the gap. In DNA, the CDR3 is TGTGCCAGCTCACCAGGATTGGGGGGTGAAAAACTGTTTTTT. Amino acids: CASSPGLGGEKLFF.

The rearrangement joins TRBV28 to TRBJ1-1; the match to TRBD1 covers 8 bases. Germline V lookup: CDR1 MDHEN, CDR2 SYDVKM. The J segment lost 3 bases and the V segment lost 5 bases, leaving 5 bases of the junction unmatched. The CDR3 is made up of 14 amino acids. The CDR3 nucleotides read TGTGCCAGCAGTCGAGGACAGGGATACACTGAAGCTTTCTTT. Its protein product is CASSRGQGYTEAFF.

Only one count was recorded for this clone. The CDR3 sequence: CASSDRGLRYGYTF. CDR3 DNA: TGTGCCAGCAGCGACAGGGGCCTTCGCTATGGCTACACCTTC. The chain links TRBV3-1 (or the pseudogene TRBV3-2) to TRBJ1-2; 8 bases are shared with TRBD1. CDR1 is LGHDT, CDR2 YNNKEL, per germline (reference sequence). The J segment lost 4 bases and the V segment lost 5 bases, leaving 6 bases of the junction unmatched. This CDR3 contains 14 residues.

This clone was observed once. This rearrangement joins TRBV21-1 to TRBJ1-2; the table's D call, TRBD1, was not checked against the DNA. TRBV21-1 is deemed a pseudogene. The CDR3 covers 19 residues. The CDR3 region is CASSKGGQGVSHRVGGYTF. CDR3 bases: TGTGCCAGCAGCAAGGGGGGACAGGGCGTAAGCCATAGAGTCGGAGGCTACACCTTC.

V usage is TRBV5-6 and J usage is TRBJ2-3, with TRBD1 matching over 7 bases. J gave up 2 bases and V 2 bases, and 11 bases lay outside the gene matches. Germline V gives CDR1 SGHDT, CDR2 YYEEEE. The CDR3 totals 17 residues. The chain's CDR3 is CASSLPVEGAPTDTQYF. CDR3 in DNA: TGTGCCAGCAGCTTACCCGTCGAGGGGGCCCCCACAGATACGCAGTATTTT. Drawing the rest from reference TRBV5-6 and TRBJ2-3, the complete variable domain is DAGVTQSPTHLIKTRGQQVTLRCSPKSGHDTVSWYQQALGQGPQFIFQYYEEEERQRGNFPDRFSGHQFPNYSSELNVNALLLGDSALYLCASSLPVEGAPTDTQYFGPGTRLTVL.

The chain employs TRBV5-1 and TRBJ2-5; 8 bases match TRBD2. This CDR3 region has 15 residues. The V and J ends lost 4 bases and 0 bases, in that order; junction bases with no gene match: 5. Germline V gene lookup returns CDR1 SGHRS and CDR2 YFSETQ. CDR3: CASSPRTSNQETQYF. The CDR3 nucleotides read TGCGCCAGCAGCCCCCGGACTAGCAACCAAGAGACCCAGTACTTC. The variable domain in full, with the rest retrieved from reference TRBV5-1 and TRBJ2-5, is KAGVTQTPRYLIKTRGQQVTLSCSPISGHRSVSWYQQTPGQGLQFLFEYFSETQRNKGNFPGRFSGRQFSNSRSEMNVSTLELGDSALYLCASSPRTSNQETQYFGPGTRLLVL.

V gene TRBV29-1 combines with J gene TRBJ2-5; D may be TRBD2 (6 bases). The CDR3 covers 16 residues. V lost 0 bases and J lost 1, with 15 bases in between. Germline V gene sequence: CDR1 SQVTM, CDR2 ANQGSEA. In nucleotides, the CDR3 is TGCAGCGTTGAAGATGACCGGGGGACGTCCCAAGAGACCCAGTACTTC. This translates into CSVEDDRGTSQETQYF.